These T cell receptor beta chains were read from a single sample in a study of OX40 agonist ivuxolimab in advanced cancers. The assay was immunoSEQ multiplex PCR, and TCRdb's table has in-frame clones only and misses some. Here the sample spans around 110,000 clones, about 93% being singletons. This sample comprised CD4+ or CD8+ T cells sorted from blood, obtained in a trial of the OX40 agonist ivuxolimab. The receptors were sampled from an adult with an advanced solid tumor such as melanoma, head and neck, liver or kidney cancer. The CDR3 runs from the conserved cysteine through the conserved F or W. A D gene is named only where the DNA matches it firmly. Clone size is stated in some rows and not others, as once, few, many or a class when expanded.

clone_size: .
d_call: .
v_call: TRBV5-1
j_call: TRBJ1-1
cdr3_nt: TGCGCCAGCAGCTTGGTACGGGGGATTAACACTGAAGCTTTCTTT
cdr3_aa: CASSLVRGINTEAFF

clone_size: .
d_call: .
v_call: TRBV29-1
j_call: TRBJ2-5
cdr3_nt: TGCAGCGTTGATTTTTTGGAGACCCAGTACTTC
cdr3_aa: CSVDFLETQYF

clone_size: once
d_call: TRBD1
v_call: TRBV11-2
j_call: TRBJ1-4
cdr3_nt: TGTGCCAGCAGCCAGACATTTGGACAGGGGACCTTAATGAAGAAACTGTTTTTT
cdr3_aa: CASSQTFGQGTLMKKLFF

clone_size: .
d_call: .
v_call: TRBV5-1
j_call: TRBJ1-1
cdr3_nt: TGCGCCAGCAGCTTGGACGGGGCTCGGAACACTGAAGCTTTCTTT
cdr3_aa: CASSLDGARNTEAFF

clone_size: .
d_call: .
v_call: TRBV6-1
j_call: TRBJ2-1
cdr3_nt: TGTGCCAGCAGTGAAGACGAACAACCGACGTACAATGAGCAGTTCTTC
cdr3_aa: CASSEDEQPTYNEQFF

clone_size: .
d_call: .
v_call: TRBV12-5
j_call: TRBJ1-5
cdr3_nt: TGTGCTAGTGCCAGAACTGGGGGGGAAGGACAGCCCCAGCATTTT
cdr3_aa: CASARTGGEGQPQHF

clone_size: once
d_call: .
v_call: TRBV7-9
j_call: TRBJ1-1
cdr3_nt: TGTGCCAGCAGCTTAAGGGGGGCCAGCACTGAAGCTTTCTTT
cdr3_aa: CASSLRGASTEAFF

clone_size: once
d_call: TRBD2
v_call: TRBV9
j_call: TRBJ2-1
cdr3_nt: TGTGCCAGCAGCGTAGGAGGCGGGAGTAGCGTGGGTGAGCAGTTCTTC
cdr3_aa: CASSVGGGSSVGEQFF

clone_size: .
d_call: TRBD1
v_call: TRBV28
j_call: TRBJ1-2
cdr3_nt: TGTGCCAGCACCAGACAGGGGGGGTCCTATGGCTACACCTTC
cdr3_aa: CASTRQGGSYGYTF

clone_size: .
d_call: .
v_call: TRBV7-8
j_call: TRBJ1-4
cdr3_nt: TGTGCCAGCAGCTTAGGCTCAGGGAGAACTGAAAAACTGTTTTTT
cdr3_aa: CASSLGSGRTEKLFF

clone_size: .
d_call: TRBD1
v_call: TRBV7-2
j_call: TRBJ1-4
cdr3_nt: TGTGCCAGCAGCTCGGAGACAGGGTTTATAACTAATGAAAAACTGTTTTTT
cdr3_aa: CASSSETGFITNEKLFF

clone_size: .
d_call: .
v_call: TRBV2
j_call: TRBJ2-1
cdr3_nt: TGTGCCAGCAGTACCTCAGACTACTACTACAATGAGCAGTTCTTC
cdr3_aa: CASSTSDYYYNEQFF

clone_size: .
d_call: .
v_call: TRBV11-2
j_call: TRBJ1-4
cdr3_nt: TGTGCCAGCAGCTTATCACAGAATGAAAAACTGTTTTTT
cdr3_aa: CASSLSQNEKLFF

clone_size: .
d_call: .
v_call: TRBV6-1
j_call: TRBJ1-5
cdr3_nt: TGTGCCAGCAGTGAAGAAGGCAGGGGAGTCAATCAGCCCCAGCATTTT
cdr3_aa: CASSEEGRGVNQPQHF

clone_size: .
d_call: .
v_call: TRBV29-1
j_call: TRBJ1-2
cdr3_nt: TGCAGCGTTGAAATAGGGGTCGATGGCTACACCTTC
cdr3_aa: CSVEIGVDGYTF

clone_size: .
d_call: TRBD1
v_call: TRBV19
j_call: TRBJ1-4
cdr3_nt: TGTGCCAGTAGTACCAACAGCGCCTCCGGGACAGAACTGTTTTTT
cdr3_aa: CASSTNSASGTELFF

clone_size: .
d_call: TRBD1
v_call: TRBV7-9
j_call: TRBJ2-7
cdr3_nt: TGTGCCAGCAGCAACCGACAGGGTTCCTACGAGCAGTACTTC
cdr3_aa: CASSNRQGSYEQYF

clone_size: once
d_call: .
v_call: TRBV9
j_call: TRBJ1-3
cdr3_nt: TGTGCCAGCAGCGTAGAGGCGGCGCTCTCTGGAAACACCATATATTTT
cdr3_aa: CASSVEAALSGNTIYF

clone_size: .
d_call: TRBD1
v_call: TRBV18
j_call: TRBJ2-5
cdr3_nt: TGTGCCAGCTCACCAGGGACAGGTCAAGAGACCCAGTACTTC
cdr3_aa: CASSPGTGQETQYF

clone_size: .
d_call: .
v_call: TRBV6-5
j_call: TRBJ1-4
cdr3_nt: TGTGCCTCAGGGCGGTTTAATGAAAAACTGTTTTTT
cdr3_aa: CASGRFNEKLFF

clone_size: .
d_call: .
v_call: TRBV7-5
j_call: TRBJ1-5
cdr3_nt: TGTGCCAGAAGCCCGCGCTCAGACAGGGGGCGTAGGCAGCCCCAGCATTTT
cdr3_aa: CARSPRSDRGRRQPQHF

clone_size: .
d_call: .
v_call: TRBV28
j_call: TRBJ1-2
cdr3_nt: TGTGCCAGCAGCTCACAAGCTACGAGCTACACCTTC
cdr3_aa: CASSSQATSYTF

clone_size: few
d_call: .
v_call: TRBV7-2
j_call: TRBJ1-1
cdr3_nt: TGTGCCAGCAGCTCGCAGCGAGGGCGGACTGAAGCTTTCTTT
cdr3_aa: CASSSQRGRTEAFF

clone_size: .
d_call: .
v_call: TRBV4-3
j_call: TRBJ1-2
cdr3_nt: TGCGCCAGCAGCCAAGGGTGGAATGGCTACACCTTC
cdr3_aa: CASSQGWNGYTF

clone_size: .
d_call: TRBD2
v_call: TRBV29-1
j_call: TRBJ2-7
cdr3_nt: TGCAGCGTCCGTAGCGGGGGGGCATACGAGCAGTACTTC
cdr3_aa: CSVRSGGAYEQYF

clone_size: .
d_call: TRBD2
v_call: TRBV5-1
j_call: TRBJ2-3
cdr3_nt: TGCGCCAGCAGCTTGGCCGGGGGGGCAGATACGCAGTATTTT
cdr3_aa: CASSLAGGADTQYF

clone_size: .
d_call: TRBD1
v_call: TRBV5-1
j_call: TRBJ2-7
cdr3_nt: TGCGCCAGCAGCTTGGACAGGGGTAGCGACGAGCAGTACTTC
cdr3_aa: CASSLDRGSDEQYF

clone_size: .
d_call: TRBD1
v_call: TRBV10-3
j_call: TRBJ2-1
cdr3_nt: TGTGCCATCAGTGTCCTAAACCGGGACAGGGGAGATGAGCAGTTCTTC
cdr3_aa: CAISVLNRDRGDEQFF

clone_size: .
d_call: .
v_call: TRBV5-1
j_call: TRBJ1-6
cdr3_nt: TGCGCCAGCAGCAAAACAGGGTCAGATTCACCCCTCCACTTT
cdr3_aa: CASSKTGSDSPLHF

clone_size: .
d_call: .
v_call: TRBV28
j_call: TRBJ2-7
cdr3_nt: TGTGCCAGCAGTTTCGGAGTTGGCGAGCAGTACTTC
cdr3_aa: CASSFGVGEQYF

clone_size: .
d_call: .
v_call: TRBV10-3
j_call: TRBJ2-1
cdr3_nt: TGTGCCATCAGTGACAGGGCAATGAGGAATGAGCAGTTCTTC
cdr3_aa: CAISDRAMRNEQFF

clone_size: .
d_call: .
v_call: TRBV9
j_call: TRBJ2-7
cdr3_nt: TGTGCCAGCAGCGGAGGGCCCGGGTTCTCCTACGAGCAGTACTTC
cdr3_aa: CASSGGPGFSYEQYF

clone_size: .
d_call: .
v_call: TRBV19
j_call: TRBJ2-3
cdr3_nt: TGTGCCAGTAGTTTGGCACTTGGGGGCACAGATACGCAGTATTTT
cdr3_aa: CASSLALGGTDTQYF

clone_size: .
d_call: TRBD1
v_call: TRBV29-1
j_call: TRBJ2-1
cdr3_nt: TGCAGCGGCGGACAGGGGAGCTCCTACAATGAGCAGTTCTTC
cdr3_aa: CSGGQGSSYNEQFF

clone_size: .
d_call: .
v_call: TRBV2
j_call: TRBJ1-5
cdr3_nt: TGTGCCAGCAGTGAACAGGGTTTTAGCAATCAGCCCCAGCATTTT
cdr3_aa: CASSEQGFSNQPQHF

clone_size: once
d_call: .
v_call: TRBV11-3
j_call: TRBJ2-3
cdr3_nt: TGTGCCAGCAGCCTACAGGGCATGCGCACAGATACGCAGTATTTT
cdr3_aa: CASSLQGMRTDTQYF

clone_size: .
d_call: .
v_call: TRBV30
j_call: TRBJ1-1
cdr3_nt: TGTGCCTGGAGTGCGGACACGAACACTGAAGCTTTCTTT
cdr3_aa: CAWSADTNTEAFF

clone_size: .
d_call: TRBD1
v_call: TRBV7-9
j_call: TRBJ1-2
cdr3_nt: TGTGCCAGCAGCAGATATGGGACAGAACCCTATGGCTACACCTTC
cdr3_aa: CASSRYGTEPYGYTF

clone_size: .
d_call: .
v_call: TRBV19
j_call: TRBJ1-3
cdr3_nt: TGTGCCAGTCAGAAGGGGGACTCTGGAAACACCATATATTTT
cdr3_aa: CASQKGDSGNTIYF

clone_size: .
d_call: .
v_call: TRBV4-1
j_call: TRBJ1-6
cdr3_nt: TGCGCCAGCAGCCAAGATAACTGGGGCGATTCACCCCTCCACTTT
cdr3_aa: CASSQDNWGDSPLHF

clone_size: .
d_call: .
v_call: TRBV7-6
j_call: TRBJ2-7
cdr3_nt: TGTGCCAGCAGCCATATATCGAACGAGCAGTACTTC
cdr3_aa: CASSHISNEQYF

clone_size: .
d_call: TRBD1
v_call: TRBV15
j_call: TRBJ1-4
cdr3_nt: TGTGCCACCAGCAGGACAGGGGGAAGTGAAAAACTGTTTTTT
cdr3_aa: CATSRTGGSEKLFF

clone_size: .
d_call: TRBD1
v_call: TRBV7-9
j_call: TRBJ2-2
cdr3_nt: TGTGCCAGCGGGAAAGACAGGGGGAGGTTGAACACCGGGGAGCTGTTTTTT
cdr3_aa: CASGKDRGRLNTGELFF

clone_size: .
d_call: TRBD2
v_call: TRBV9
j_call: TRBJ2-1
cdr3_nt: TGTGCCAGCAGCGTAAGCGGGGGGGGGAATGAGCAGTTCTTC
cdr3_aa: CASSVSGGGNEQFF

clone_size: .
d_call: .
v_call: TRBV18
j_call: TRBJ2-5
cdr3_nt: TGTGCCAGCTCACCAGGGACGGGGCAGGAGACCCAGTACTTC
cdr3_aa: CASSPGTGQETQYF

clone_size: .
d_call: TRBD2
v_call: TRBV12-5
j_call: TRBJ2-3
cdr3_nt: TGTGCTAGTGCTCCAGGACTAGCCACAGATACGCAGTATTTT
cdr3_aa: CASAPGLATDTQYF

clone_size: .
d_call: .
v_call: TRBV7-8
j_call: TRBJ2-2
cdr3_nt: TGTGCCAGCAGCTTAGGGGTACAGGGAAAGGCCGGGGAGCTGTTTTTT
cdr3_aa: CASSLGVQGKAGELFF

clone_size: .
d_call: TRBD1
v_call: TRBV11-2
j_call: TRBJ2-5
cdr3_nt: TGTGCCAGCAGCCGGGACAGGGGCGAGACCCAGTACTTC
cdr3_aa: CASSRDRGETQYF

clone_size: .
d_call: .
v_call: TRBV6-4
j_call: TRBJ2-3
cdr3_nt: TGTGCCAGCAGTGACTCGTGGACAACAGGGTGGGATACGCAGTATTTT
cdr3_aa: CASSDSWTTGWDTQYF

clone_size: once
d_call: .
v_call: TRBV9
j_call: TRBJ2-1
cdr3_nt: TGTGCCAGCAGCGCCCGGGACTCCTCCTACAATGAGCAGTTCTTC
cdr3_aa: CASSARDSSYNEQFF

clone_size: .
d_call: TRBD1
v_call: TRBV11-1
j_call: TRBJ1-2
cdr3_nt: TGTGCCAGCAGCTTATCGACAGGGGACGGCTACACCTTC
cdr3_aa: CASSLSTGDGYTF